This T cell receptor (beta chain) was observed in a study of T cell repertoires and HLA-DP antigens (dated by TCRdb to the late 2010s). Background for the entire study: Using HeLa cells transduced to present allogeneic HLA-DP, the study set up an in vitro model of CD4+ T cell alloreactivity. The average DNA input was around 220 ng for sorted CD137+CD4+ samples versus roughly 1,200 ng for pre-culture CD4+ samples. The three donors were two male and one female, with ages ranging from the 18-to-29 to the 60-to-69 age band. One alloantigen differed from self by one peptide-binding groove amino acid, whereas the other differed by ten, modelling structurally similar versus dissimilar alloantigens.

Beyond this particular receptor, the publication reports: Naive and memory CD4+ repertoires were not analysed separately. Sorted CD137+ cells showed similar clonality against both alloantigens (around 0.38), much higher than the clonality of pre-culture samples (roughly 0.04). Clones undetected before culture had an average cumulative frequency of roughly 36% against one allele versus roughly 55% against the other. Limitations included only a few donors, a non-physiological HeLa antigen-presenting system, and the use of total CD4+ responder cells.

Magnetic bead negative selection was used to isolate untouched CD4+ T cells from Ficoll-separated PBMC, with purity averaging 97.7%. Using magnetic beads, untouched CD4+ T cells were isolated from Ficoll-separated PBMC at about 97.7% purity, with only negligible CD8+ contamination. Peripheral blood mononuclear cells came from the buffy coats of a few healthy blood donors. All three donors were CMV seronegative. The DNeasy Blood & Tissue Kit was used for extraction of genomic DNA. Genomic DNA from sorted CD137+CD4+ cells and from pre-culture CD4+ baseline samples of each subject was subjected to TCRB sequencing. Per the germline V gene, MDHEN is the CDR1 and SYDVKM is the CDR2. The CDR3, from cysteine to phenylalanine, totals 13 residues. Here the CDR3 DNA is all that survives: 39 bases in frame from base 1. The trim is 6 bases for V and 7 bases for J, with a gap of 15 bases between the germline ends.

The immunoSEQ multiplex PCR, with forward primers for 54 TRBV segments and reverse primers for 13 TRBJ segments, was used to amplify TCRB CDR3 regions. Deep resolution, with a target of approximately 200,000 T cell genomes, was applied to the sequencing of pre-culture CD4+ samples. Sequencing of the amplicons was done on an Illumina HiSeq System, giving 87 bp reads that spanned the CDR3. As for the original processing: Reads were corrected for PCR and sequencing errors, and CDR3 regions were defined by alignment to IMGT reference sequences. Synthetic template pools were used to estimate counts of templates and unique rearrangements. Clonality was computed as 1 minus Pielou's evenness. The Daley-Smith estimator was used to estimate richness. Repertoire overlap was measured with Morisita's index. A clone counted as low-abundance if it appeared in cultured samples but went undetected in the pre-culture repertoire of the same donor. Drawn from immuneACCESS, this table holds only the in-frame rearrangements with V and J called that TCRdb kept. Clones are partly lost; checked studies trace under half to an unresolved V gene and leave the rest unexplained. From that table come the V and J calls and clone size; the DNA was used to work out D and trimming. The sample records roughly 120,000 clones, approximately 92% of which are singletons. The ten largest clonotypes hold approximately 0.29% of the sample.

About this clone: Its antigen is currently not known. No base quality information exists; no much larger clone differs at one position.

The receptor was isolated from a woman aged 18 to 35 in good health and CMV-seronegative. Sequencing input: CD4+ T cells from PBMCs. The chain employs TRBV28 and TRBJ1-2, and TRBD1 may be the D gene, going by 5 matching bases. Here the CDR3 is given as CASSTGTRSGYTF. The nucleotide sequence reads as follows: TGTGCCAGCAGCACCGGGACCCGGTCTGGCTACACCTTC.